The source of this T cell receptor (beta chain) is a study of shared clonotypes between healthy human individuals (dated by TCRdb to the early 2020s). Notes on the research overall: The cohort comprised two women and three men aged 18 to 49 years. For each donor, CD4 naive and CD4 memory were each run on three plates, CD8 naive on two plates, and CD8 memory on one plate. To estimate repertoire size and how much clonotypes are shared between individuals, the study performed deep sequencing of blood TCR repertoires from five healthy adults. To increase sequencing depth and limit assay-specific biases, different laboratories used diverse techniques to prepare libraries and sequence TCR repertoires. Each donor's leukapheresis produced roughly between roughly 0.94 and 9.5 billion PBMCs.

Study-wide findings and limitations: Incomplete sequencing was indicated by rarefaction of sorted-subset datasets, despite the large sequencing depth. Naive subsets generally had larger estimated clonotype richness than memory subsets did. Clonotypes shared by all four sorted-subset donors showed higher generation probabilities than non-shared clonotypes. Because the study included a small number of donors, the genetic and exposure-history diversity represented was limited. Sampling was limited to blood, and TCR repertoires in tissue likely differ from TCR repertoires in blood. Pairwise subsampling indicated that sequencing depth was expected to affect the degree of clonotype sharing among donors. Sharing across several donors was observed for roughly 5.4% of naive CD4, over 3% of naive CD8, over 2% of memory CD4, and 0.4% of memory CD8 clonotypes.

To note about this clone: Its recognized antigen is unknown. Per-nucleotide qualities are absent, and no much larger clonotype sits a single base away.

The V end loses 4 bases and the J end loses 2 bases, and a stretch of 17 bases separates them. The CDR3 has 16 amino acids, counting the end cysteine and phenylalanine. CDR3 DNA is the only sequence kept; it has 48 bases, read in frame from the first base. The germline V gene encodes CDR1 MGHRA and CDR2 YSYEKL. TCR CDR3 regions were amplified from genomic DNA by multiplex PCR using the deep immunoSEQ assay. Genomic DNA extracted from each cell subset was distributed evenly over all wells of several immunoSEQ 96-well plates, and each plate served as one replicate. For sorted subsets, each replicate PCR was loaded with approximately 200 ng genomic DNA, equivalent to 30,000 or so T cell genomes. The purified libraries were quantified using a Qubit 3.0 fluorometer, sized with a Bioanalyzer 2100, and then quantified again using the KAPA Library Quantification kit. A separate single-read 150-cycle Illumina NextSeq 550 flow cell was used to sequence each immunoSEQ 96-well plate. Per the authors' processing: Because the immunoSEQ output included only junctional sequences and no quality scores, the filtering could not be the same as the filtering used for full-length reads. Sequences were annotated with PyIR, a Python wrapper for IgBLAST v1.9, using IMGT germline references to assign V/J genes and CDR3. Reads with weak V/J assignments (E-value above 1e-6), missing CDR3, stop codons, out-of-frame junctions, or ambiguous translated residues were removed. V3J clonotypes were defined as sequences sharing an identical inferred V gene, J gene, and CDR3 amino acid sequence. To compute the percentage overlap between repertoires, the number of shared unique clonotypes was divided by the size of the smaller repertoire. RTK rarefaction, the Chao1 estimator, and Recon v2.1 estimates of unobserved clonotypes were used to assess repertoire richness. Generation probabilities were computed with OLGA for all TCRbeta clonotypes obtained by the gDNA method from four donors. The table was pulled from immuneACCESS by TCRdb, which kept in-frame rearrangements only. Such tables lose some clones; where checked, under half of the loss comes from unresolved V genes, and the rest has no known cause. V and J calls plus clone size are reproduced from that table; the DNA served to infer D and trimming. The sample includes some 2,000,000 clones, with less than 95% observed a single time. 1% to 1.3% of the sample belongs to the ten largest clones.

CD8 naive samples were obtained by positive selection for CCR7 among CD45RO-negative cells, yielding a CD45RA+CCR7+ population from which TemRA cells were excluded. Healthy HIV-negative adults with no recently reported acute infections or vaccinations were included as donors. All donors were Caucasian adults living in Nashville, Tennessee, USA. After blood collection by leukapheresis, PBMCs were isolated using Ficoll-Histopaque density gradient centrifugation and then cryopreserved in the vapor phase of liquid nitrogen. Analytical flow cytometry was used to check the purity and quantity of each magnetically sorted T cell population. Genomic DNA was isolated from each sorted fraction and quantified by UV absorbance on a Nanodrop 2000c.

This chain is built from TRBV4-1 and TRBJ1-2; the best D guess is TRBD1, with 5 bases matching. This clonotype originated in a man between 18 and 35 years old in good health. Sample: naive CD8+ T cells sorted from blood. What the cell subset or site label conveys for this sample: CD45RA+CCR7+. The bases are TGCGCCAGCAGCCCCAGAGATCGGGGCAAAAACTATGGCTACACCTTC. Translated, this gives CASSPRDRGKNYGYTF.